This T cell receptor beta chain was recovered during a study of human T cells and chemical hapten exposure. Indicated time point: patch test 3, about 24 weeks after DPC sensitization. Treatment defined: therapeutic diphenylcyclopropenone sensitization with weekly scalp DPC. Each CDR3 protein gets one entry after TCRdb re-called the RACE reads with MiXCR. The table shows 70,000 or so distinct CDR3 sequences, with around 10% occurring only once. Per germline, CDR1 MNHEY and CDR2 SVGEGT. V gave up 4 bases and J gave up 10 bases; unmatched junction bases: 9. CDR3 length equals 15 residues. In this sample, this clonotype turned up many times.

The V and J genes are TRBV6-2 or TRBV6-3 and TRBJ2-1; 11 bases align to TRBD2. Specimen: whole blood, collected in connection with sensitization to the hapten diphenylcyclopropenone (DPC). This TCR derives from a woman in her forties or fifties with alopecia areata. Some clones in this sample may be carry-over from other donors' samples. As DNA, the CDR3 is TGTGCCAGCAGTTCGCTTAGCGGGGGGGCAGAGGAGCAGTTCTTC. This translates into CASSSLSGGAEEQFF.